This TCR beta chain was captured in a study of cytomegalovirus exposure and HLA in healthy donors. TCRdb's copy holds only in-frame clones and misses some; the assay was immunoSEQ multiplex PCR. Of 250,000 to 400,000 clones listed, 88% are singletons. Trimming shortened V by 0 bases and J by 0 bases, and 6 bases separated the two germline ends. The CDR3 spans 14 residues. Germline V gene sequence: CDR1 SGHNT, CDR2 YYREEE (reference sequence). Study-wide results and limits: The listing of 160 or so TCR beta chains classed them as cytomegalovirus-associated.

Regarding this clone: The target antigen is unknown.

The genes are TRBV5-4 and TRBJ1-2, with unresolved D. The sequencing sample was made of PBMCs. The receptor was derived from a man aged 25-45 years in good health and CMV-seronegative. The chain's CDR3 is CASSLGVANYGYTF. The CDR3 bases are TGTGCCAGCAGCTTGGGAGTGGCTAACTATGGCTACACCTTC.